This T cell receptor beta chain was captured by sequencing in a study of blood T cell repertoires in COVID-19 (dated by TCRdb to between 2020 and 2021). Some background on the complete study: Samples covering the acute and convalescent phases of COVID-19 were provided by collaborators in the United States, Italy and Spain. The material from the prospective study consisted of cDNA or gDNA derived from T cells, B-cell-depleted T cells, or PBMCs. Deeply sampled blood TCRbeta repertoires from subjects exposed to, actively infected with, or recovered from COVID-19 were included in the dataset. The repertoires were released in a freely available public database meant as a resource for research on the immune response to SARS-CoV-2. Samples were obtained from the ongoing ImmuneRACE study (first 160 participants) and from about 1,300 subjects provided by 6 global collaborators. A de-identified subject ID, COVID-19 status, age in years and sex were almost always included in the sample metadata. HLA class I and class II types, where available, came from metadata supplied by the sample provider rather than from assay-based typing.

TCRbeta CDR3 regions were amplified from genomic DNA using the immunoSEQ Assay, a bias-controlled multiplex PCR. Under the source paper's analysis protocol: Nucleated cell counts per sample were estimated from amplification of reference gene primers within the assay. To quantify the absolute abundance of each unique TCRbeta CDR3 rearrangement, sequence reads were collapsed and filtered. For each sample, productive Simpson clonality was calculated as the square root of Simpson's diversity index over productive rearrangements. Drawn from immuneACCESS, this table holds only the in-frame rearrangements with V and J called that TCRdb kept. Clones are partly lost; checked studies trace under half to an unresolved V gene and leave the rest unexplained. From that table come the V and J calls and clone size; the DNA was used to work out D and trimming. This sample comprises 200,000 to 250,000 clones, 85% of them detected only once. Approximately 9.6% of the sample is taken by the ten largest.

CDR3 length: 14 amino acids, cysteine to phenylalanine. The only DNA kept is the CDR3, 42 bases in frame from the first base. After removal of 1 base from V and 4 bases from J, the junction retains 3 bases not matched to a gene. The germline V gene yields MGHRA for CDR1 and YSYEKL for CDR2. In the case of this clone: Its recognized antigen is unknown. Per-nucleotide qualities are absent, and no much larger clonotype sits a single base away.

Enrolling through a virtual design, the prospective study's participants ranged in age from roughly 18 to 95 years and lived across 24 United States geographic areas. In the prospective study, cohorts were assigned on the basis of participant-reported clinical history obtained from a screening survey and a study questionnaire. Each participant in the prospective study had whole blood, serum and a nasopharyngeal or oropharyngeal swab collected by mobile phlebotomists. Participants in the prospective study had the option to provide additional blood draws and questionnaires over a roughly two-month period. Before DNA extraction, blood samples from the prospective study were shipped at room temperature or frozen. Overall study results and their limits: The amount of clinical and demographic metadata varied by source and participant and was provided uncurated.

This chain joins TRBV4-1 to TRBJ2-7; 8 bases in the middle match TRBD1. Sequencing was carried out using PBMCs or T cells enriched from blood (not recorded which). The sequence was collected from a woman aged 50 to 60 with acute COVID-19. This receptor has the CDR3 CASSQVQGVYEQYF. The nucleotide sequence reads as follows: TGCGCCAGCAGCCAAGTACAGGGGGTATACGAGCAGTACTTC.